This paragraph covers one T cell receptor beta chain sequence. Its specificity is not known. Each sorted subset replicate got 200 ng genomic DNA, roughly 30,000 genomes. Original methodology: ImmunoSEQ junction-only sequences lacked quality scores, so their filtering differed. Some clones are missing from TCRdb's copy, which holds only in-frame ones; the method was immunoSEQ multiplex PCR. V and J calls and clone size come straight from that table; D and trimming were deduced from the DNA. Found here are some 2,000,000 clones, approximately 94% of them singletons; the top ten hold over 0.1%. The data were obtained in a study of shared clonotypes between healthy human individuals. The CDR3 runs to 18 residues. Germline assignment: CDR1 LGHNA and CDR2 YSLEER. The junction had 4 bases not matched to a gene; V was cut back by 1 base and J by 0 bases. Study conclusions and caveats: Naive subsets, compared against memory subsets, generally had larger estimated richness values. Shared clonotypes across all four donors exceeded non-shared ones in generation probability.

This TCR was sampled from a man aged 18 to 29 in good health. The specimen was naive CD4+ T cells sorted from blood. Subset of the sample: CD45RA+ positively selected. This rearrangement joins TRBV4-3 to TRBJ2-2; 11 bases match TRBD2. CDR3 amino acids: CASSQVVGLAANTGELFF. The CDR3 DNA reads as TGCGCCAGCAGCCAAGTAGTGGGACTAGCGGCGAACACCGGGGAGCTGTTTTTT.